This TCR beta chain was identified in a study of blood T cell repertoires in COVID-19. This table comes from immunoSEQ multiplex PCR, and its TCRdb copy is limited to in-frame clones, with some not included. The table lists around 170,000 clones, roughly 74% of them singletons, with about 14% in the top ten. V dropped 4 bases and J dropped 0; count of bases not matched to a gene: 6. In germline, CDR1 is MNHEY, CDR2 SVGAGI. The CDR3 is made up of 15 amino acids. This clonotype was sampled from a woman of 80 years or more with acute or convalescent COVID-19. V gene TRBV6-5 combines with J gene TRBJ2-7; TRBD2 matches at 7 bases. Material for sequencing was peripheral blood. Written as DNA, the CDR3 is TGTGCCAGCAGTTCCCCGACTAGCCTCTCCTACGAGCAGTACTTC. It yields the protein CASSSPTSLSYEQYF.